The TCR beta chain described here comes from a study of CD8 T cells in Susac syndrome. A quantity of roughly 0.5 to 1 ug RNA underwent reverse transcription using random hexamers. TCRdb re-called the immunoSEQ multiplex PCR reads with MiXCR, one entry per CDR3 protein. This sample has fewer than 350,000 distinct CDR3 sequences, with about 91% found just once. Stable or active relapsing-remitting multiple sclerosis, untreated and meeting revised McDonald criteria, defined the controls. The CDR3 loop spans 15 amino acids. The germline V gene has CDR1 LNHDA and CDR2 SQIVND (reference sequence). Trimming cost V 1 base and J 2 bases, with 10 bases left between them. This clonotype has just one count.

Sequenced sample: CD4+ T cells from PBMCs. The receptor was derived from a human donor with multiple sclerosis. The J gene is TRBJ2-3, the V gene TRBV19; D may be TRBD2 (5 bases). The CDR3 DNA reads TGTGCCAGTAGTATAGGGATACTAGACACAGATACGCAGTATTTT. It yields the protein CASSIGILDTDTQYF.